This T cell receptor (beta chain) was profiled in a study of blood T cell repertoires in COVID-19. Study summary: T cells, B-cell-depleted T cells, or PBMCs supplied cDNA or gDNA.

The V gene's germline CDR1 is SGHTA and CDR2 FQGNSA. J was trimmed by 13 bases and V by 3 bases; bases with no gene match: 12. The CDR3 length is 13 residues. Per the authors' pipeline: Amplifying reference gene primers gave estimates of nucleated cell counts. Clones were sequenced by immunoSEQ multiplex PCR, and TCRdb holds only the in-frame ones, with some missing. V and J calls and clone size are as listed in that table; D and trimming were resolved from the DNA. In the table there are over 60,000 clones, about nine tenths of which are singletons. This sequence was found in a man over 45 with COVID-19, enrolled during active disease. Sequenced material: peripheral blood. The V call is TRBV7-2, the J call TRBJ2-7; 7 nucleotides agree with TRBD1. The CDR3 bases are TGTGCCAGCAGCTTGTTGGGACAGACTATAATATACTTC. Residues: CASSLLGQTIIYF. The full variable domain, its missing parts supplied by reference TRBV7-2 and TRBJ2-7, is GAGVSQSPSNKVTEKGKDVELRCDPISGHTALYWYRQSLGQGLEFLIYFQGNSAPDKSGLPSDRFSAERTGGSVSTLTIQRTQQEDSAVYLCASSLLGQTIIYFGPGTRLTVT.